This TCR beta chain was identified during a study of blood T cells in healthy people across ages. Study results and limitations: Age showed a roughly linear inverse relationship with TCR beta diversity per million T cells.

Only a few counts were recorded for this clonotype. Antigen: not known. The CDR3 length is 14 residues. V shed 0 bases and J shed 3 bases, with 9 bases lying between them. Germline values: CDR1 SGHTA, CDR2 FQGNSA. Sample-barcoded 5' priming and a J-beta primer mix drove a second PCR of about 6 to 12 cycles. MiXCR, run by TCRdb on the 5' RACE reads, gives a single entry per CDR3 protein. The table shows 650,000 to 1,000,000 distinct CDR3 sequences, with about half occurring only once. This clonotype originated in a man aged 80 or over in good health. J is TRBJ2-7 and V is TRBV7-2, with a tentative D call TRBD1 (6 bases). The source material was blood. In DNA form, the CDR3 reads TGTGCCAGCAGCTTAGCGCAGGGGATCTACGAGCAGTACTTC. Protein: CASSLAQGIYEQYF.